The source of this T cell receptor beta chain is a study of beta chain features in type 1 diabetes. On the study more broadly: Analysis included around 100 million sorted cells drawn from all samples. Study-level findings and limits: Healthy donors had naive, central memory and Treg TCRB repertoires that appeared less similar than those seen among patients. For cells with high TCR expression, cDNA sequencing could yield over-representation.

Per donor, one heparinised blood draw averaged about 116 mL. The isolated RNA, all of it, was reverse transcribed, so expressed TCRB transcripts were what got sequenced. The protocol was immunoSEQ multiplex PCR, while the TCRdb copy is restricted to in-frame clones and leaves out a portion. Among around 300,000 clones, 11% were seen once, and the ten largest hold 0.015%. The germline V gene encodes CDR1 ENHRY and CDR2 SYGVKD. The CDR3 length is 13 residues. V shed 8 bases and J shed 5 bases, with 14 bases lying between them. The table lists this clone with a few counts. Its specificity is unknown. J is TRBJ2-3 and V is TRBV10-3, with D possibly being TRBD2 (5 bases). This TCR was sampled from a woman aged 25-40 years in good health. Input material: naive CD4+ T cells from blood. CDR3 DNA: TGTGCCATCGGAGGTAGGGATGGAGATACGCAGTATTTT. Translation gives CAIGGRDGDTQYF.